What follows describes a single T cell receptor beta chain. Its antigen remains unknown. The data derive from a study of response to subunit inactivated influenza vaccine. Study-wide results and limits: With each seasonal influenza vaccination, the authors suggested, few new T cells are recruited.

TCRdb analysed the RT-PCR reads with MiXCR anew, one entry per CDR3 protein. The table has approximately 520,000 distinct CDR3 sequences, about 25% seen once. With 7 bases clipped from V and 7 bases from J, the junction kept 14 bases outside the gene matches. The CDR3 runs 16 residues. CDR1 and CDR2 (germline): SGHTA, FQGNSA. The chain joins TRBV7-2 to TRBJ2-1; 9 bases are shared with TRBD2. Here the sequenced sample was CD4+ T cells sorted from PBMCs, taken about 5 days after vaccination. The sequence was obtained from a man in his fifties or sixties who received an inactivated influenza vaccine. CDR3 in DNA: TGTGCCAGCACCATGCCTGCGGGGGGGACGTCAAATGAGCAGTTCTTC. Translated: CASTMPAGGTSNEQFF.